This is a list of T cell receptor beta chains from one sample in a study of blood T cell repertoires in COVID-19. Sequencing used immunoSEQ multiplex PCR; TCRdb keeps in-frame clones, though not all of them. The sample yields more than 250,000 clones, about 86% seen once. Input material: peripheral blood. The receptors originated from a woman aged 25-40 years who had recovered from COVID-19. Both conserved end residues are part of each CDR3. The order of the fields is D gene, V gene, CDR3 protein. A D gene is named only where the DNA matches it firmly.

D gene: .; V gene: TRBV6-5; CDR3 protein: CASSQPGLANYGYTF
D gene: .; V gene: TRBV11-3; CDR3 protein: CASSPGRDYEQYF
D gene: TRBD1; V gene: TRBV2; CDR3 protein: CASSGWDRNQPQHF
D gene: .; V gene: TRBV5-1; CDR3 protein: CASSPGVSGETQYF
D gene: TRBD1; V gene: TRBV2; CDR3 protein: CASGSDRGRVEQYF
D gene: .; V gene: TRBV4-3; CDR3 protein: CASSQAPGGQPQHF
D gene: .; V gene: TRBV30; CDR3 protein: CAWSTGNQPQHF
D gene: .; V gene: TRBV7-8; CDR3 protein: CASSLYPFGSSSYEQYF
D gene: .; V gene: TRBV4-2; CDR3 protein: CASSQDLIKQVPEKLFF
D gene: TRBD2; V gene: TRBV29-1; CDR3 protein: CSAEAGGIGNEQYF
D gene: .; V gene: TRBV19; CDR3 protein: CASSVSQGNYEQYF
D gene: .; V gene: TRBV3-1/TRBV3-2; CDR3 protein: CASSQDRQGGSPLHF
D gene: TRBD1; V gene: TRBV24-1; CDR3 protein: CATSDMDRTQPDTQYF
D gene: TRBD2; V gene: TRBV7-2; CDR3 protein: CASSSGWGGSYEQYF
D gene: .; V gene: TRBV5-1; CDR3 protein: CASRQVVQILGEQFF
D gene: TRBD2; V gene: TRBV5-6; CDR3 protein: CASSPRGSGSHYNEQFF
D gene: TRBD2; V gene: TRBV2; CDR3 protein: CASAAGTGSYNEQFF
D gene: TRBD1; V gene: TRBV2; CDR3 protein: CASRGQIKNYGYTF
D gene: .; V gene: TRBV15; CDR3 protein: CATSRGAGPSNQPQHF
D gene: TRBD1; V gene: TRBV11-2; CDR3 protein: CASRQPGTGSYEQYF
D gene: TRBD2; V gene: TRBV15; CDR3 protein: CATSRLAGVSDTQYF
D gene: .; V gene: TRBV6-5; CDR3 protein: CASRAGLGYNEQFF
D gene: .; V gene: TRBV6-1; CDR3 protein: CASSGRLLPGTAYEQYF
D gene: .; V gene: TRBV24-1; CDR3 protein: CATSDPGNTGELFF
D gene: TRBD2; V gene: TRBV5-1; CDR3 protein: CASSSAGSGRAFIQYF
D gene: .; V gene: TRBV11-3; CDR3 protein: CASSQSTYRDYSGNTIYF
D gene: TRBD1; V gene: TRBV19; CDR3 protein: CASRLGQGGYEQYF
D gene: .; V gene: TRBV19; CDR3 protein: CASSIDRSVAHEAFF
D gene: .; V gene: TRBV19; CDR3 protein: CASSIGAVYGYTF
D gene: TRBD2; V gene: TRBV5-4; CDR3 protein: CASSLAVAGVHTGELFF
D gene: TRBD1; V gene: TRBV19; CDR3 protein: CASSVRQGGGYEQYF
D gene: .; V gene: TRBV7-2; CDR3 protein: CASSLKSSGANVLTF
D gene: .; V gene: TRBV5-1; CDR3 protein: CASSLALQGATDTQYF
D gene: TRBD1; V gene: TRBV28; CDR3 protein: CASSLGQGFFQPQHF
D gene: .; V gene: TRBV9; CDR3 protein: CASSVEEGLFYTF
D gene: TRBD1; V gene: TRBV27; CDR3 protein: CASRQGTGGYYGYTF
D gene: .; V gene: TRBV4-3; CDR3 protein: CASSVRTDTEAFF
D gene: .; V gene: TRBV30; CDR3 protein: CAWSPMGEAFF
D gene: .; V gene: TRBV11-3; CDR3 protein: CASSLRGDEQFF
D gene: TRBD2; V gene: TRBV24-1; CDR3 protein: CAAGTSGGTGELFF
D gene: TRBD1; V gene: TRBV7-8; CDR3 protein: CASSLATGSYEQYF
D gene: .; V gene: TRBV14; CDR3 protein: CASSQWTQGSYEQYF
D gene: .; V gene: TRBV5-1; CDR3 protein: CASNSHDEQFF
D gene: .; V gene: TRBV18; CDR3 protein: CASSPPVGLGTQYF
D gene: .; V gene: TRBV9; CDR3 protein: CASSVDDTLIQPQHF
D gene: .; V gene: TRBV6-5; CDR3 protein: CASSYSSLNTEAFF
D gene: .; V gene: TRBV10-3; CDR3 protein: CAISDGKTRNQPQHF
D gene: TRBD1; V gene: TRBV14; CDR3 protein: CASSWTGRYTEAFF
D gene: TRBD1; V gene: TRBV5-1; CDR3 protein: CASSSDGQANQPQHF
D gene: TRBD2; V gene: TRBV3-1/TRBV3-2; CDR3 protein: CASSQERKRGATGELFF
D gene: TRBD2; V gene: TRBV5-1; CDR3 protein: CASSLEAGGDPQYF
D gene: .; V gene: TRBV5-1; CDR3 protein: CASSLFGDIWVSSYNEQFF
D gene: .; V gene: TRBV3-1/TRBV3-2; CDR3 protein: CASSQDLSTDTQYF
D gene: TRBD1; V gene: TRBV5-4; CDR3 protein: CASSSQGAGEQYF
D gene: .; V gene: TRBV14; CDR3 protein: CASSQAYRGTTEAFF
D gene: TRBD1; V gene: TRBV11-2; CDR3 protein: CASSFTGGSTDTQYF
D gene: TRBD1; V gene: TRBV3-1/TRBV3-2; CDR3 protein: CASSQDNRGFEQYF